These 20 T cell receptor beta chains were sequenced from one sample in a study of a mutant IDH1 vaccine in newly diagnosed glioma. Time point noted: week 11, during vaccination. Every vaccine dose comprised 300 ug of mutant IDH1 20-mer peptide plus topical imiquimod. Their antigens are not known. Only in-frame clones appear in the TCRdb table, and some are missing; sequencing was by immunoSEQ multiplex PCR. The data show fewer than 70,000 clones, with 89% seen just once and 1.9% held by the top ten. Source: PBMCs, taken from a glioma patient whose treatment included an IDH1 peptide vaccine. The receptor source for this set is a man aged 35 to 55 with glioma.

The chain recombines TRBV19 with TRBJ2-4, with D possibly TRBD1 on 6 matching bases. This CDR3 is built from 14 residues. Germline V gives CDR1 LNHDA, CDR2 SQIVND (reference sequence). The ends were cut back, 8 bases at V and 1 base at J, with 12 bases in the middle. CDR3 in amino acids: CASGGFGAKNIQYF. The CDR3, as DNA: TGTGCCAGTGGGGGCTTTGGGGCCAAAAACATTCAGTACTTC. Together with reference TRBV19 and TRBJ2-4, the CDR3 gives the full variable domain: DGGITQSPKYLFRKEGQNVTLSCEQNLNHDAMYWYRQDPGQGLRLIYYSQIVNDFQKGDIAEGYSVSREKKESFPLTVTSAQKNPTAFYLCASGGFGAKNIQYFGAGTRLSVL.

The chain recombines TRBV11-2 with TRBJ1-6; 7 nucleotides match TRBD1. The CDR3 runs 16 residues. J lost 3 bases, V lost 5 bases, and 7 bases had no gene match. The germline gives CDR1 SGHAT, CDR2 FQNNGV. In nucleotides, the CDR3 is TGTGCCAGCAGCCCCCCAGGGGGGAACTATAATTCACCCCTCCACTTT. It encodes CASSPPGGNYNSPLHF.

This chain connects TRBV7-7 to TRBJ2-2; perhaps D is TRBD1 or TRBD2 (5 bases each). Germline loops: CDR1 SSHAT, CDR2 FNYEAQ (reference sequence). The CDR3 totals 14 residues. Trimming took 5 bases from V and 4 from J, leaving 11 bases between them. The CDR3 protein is CASSLGVLTGELFF. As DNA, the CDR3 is TGTGCCAGCAGCCTGGGGGTTCTCACCGGGGAGCTGTTTTTT.

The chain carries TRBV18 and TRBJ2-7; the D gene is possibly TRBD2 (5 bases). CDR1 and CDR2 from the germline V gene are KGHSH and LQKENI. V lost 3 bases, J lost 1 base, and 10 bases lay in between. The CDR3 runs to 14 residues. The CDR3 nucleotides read TGTGCCAGCTCACCTGAGAGGGATTCCTACGAGCAGTACGTC. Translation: CASSPERDSYEQYV.

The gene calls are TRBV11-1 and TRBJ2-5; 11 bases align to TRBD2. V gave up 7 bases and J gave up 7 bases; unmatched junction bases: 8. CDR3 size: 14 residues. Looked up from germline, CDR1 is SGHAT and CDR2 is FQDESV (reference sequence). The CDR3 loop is CASTELSGRATQYF. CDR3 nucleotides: TGTGCCAGCACCGAACTTAGCGGGAGGGCGACCCAGTACTTC.

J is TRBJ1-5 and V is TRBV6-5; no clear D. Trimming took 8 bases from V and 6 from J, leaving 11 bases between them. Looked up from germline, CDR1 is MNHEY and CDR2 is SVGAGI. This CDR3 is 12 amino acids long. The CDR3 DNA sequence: TGTGCCAGCGGGGTGGATAGTCAGCCCCAGCATTTT. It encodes CASGVDSQPQHF.

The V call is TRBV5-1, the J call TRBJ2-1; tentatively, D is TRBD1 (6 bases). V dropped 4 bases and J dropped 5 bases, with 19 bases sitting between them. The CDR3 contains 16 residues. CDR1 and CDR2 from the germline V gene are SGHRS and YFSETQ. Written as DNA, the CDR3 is TGCGCCAGCAGCGTGGATGGACAGCGGCTAAACAATGAGCAGTTCTTC. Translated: CASSVDGQRLNNEQFF.

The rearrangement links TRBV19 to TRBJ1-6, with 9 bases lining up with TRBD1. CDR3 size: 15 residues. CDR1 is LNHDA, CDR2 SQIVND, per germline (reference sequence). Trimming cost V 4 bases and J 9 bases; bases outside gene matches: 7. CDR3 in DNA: TGTGCCAGTAGTACAAGGACAGGGGATCCTTCACCCCTCCACTTT. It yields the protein CASSTRTGDPSPLHF.

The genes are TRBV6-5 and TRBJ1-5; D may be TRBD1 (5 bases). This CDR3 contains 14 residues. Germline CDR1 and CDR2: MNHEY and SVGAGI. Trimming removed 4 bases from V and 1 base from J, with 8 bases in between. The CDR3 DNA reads TGTGCCAGCAGTTCCCGGGACAGCAATCAGCCCCAGCATTTT. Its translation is CASSSRDSNQPQHF.

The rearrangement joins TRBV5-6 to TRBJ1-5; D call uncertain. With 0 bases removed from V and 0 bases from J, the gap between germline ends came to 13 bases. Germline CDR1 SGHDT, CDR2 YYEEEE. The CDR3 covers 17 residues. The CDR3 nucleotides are TGTGCCAGCAGCTTGGGCGTCTACGCGCATAGCAATCAGCCCCAGCATTTT. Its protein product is CASSLGVYAHSNQPQHF. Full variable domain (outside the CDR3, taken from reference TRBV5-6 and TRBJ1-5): DAGVTQSPTHLIKTRGQQVTLRCSPKSGHDTVSWYQQALGQGPQFIFQYYEEEERQRGNFPDRFSGHQFPNYSSELNVNALLLGDSALYLCASSLGVYAHSNQPQHFGDGTRLSIL.

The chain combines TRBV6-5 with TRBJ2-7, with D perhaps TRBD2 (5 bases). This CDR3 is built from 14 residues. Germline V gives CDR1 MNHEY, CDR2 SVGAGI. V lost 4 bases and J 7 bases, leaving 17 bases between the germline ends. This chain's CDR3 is CASSFARDSGEQYV. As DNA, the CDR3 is TGTGCCAGCAGTTTCGCCCGGGATTCGGGTGAGCAGTACGTC.

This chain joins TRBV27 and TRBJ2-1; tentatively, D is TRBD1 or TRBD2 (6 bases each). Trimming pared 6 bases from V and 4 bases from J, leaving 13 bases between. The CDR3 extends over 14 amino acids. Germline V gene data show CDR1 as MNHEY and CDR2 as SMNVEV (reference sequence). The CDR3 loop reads CASSEGGLYNEQFF. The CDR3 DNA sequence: TGTGCCAGCAGCGAGGGGGGTCTTTACAATGAGCAGTTCTTC.

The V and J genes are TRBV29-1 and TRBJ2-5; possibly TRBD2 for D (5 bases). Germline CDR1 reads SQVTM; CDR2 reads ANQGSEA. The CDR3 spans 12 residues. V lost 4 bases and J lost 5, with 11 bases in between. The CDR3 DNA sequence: TGCAGCGTTGCCGGACTCGGGGAGACCCAGTACTTC. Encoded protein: CSVAGLGETQYF.

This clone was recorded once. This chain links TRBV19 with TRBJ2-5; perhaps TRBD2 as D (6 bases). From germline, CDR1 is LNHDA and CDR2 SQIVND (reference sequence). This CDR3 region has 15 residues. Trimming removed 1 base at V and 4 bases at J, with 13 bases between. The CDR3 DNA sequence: TGTGCCAGTAGTATAGGCGGGGCAGGGTCAGAGACCCAGTACTTC. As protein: CASSIGGAGSETQYF.

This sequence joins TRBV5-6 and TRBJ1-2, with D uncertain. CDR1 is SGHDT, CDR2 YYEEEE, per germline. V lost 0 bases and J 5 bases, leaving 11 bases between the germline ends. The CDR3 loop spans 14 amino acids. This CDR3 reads CASSLGGEVYGYTF. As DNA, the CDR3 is TGTGCCAGCAGCTTGGGCGGGGAAGTTTATGGCTACACCTTC.

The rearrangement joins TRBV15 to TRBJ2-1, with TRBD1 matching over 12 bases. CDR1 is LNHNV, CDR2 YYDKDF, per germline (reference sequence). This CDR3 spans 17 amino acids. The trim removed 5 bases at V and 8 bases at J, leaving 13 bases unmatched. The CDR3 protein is CATSRPGQGAPQDEQFF. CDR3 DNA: TGTGCCACCAGCCGCCCGGGACAGGGGGCGCCTCAGGATGAGCAGTTCTTC.

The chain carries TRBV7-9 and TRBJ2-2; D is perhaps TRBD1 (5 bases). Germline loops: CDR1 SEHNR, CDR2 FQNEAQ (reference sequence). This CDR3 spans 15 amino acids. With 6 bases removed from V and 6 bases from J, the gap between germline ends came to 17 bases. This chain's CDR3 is CASSSGSPIAGELFF. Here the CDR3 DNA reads TGTGCCAGCAGTTCAGGGTCCCCTATTGCCGGGGAGCTGTTTTTT.

The CDR3 bases are TGTGCCAGCTCAATCGGGACAGCCTTACAGTACGAGCAGTACTTC. As protein: CASSIGTALQYEQYF. The rearrangement links TRBV18 to TRBJ2-7; 7 bases align to TRBD1. V lost 5 bases and J lost 4; bases outside the gene matches: 11. Germline CDR1 KGHSH, CDR2 LQKENI. The CDR3 contains 15 residues.

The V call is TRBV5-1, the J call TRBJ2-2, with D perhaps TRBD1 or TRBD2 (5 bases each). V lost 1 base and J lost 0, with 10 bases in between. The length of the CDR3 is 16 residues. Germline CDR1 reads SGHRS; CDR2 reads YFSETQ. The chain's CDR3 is CASSLNLGANTGELFF. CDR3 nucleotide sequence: TGCGCCAGCAGCTTGAATCTGGGGGCGAACACCGGGGAGCTGTTTTTT.

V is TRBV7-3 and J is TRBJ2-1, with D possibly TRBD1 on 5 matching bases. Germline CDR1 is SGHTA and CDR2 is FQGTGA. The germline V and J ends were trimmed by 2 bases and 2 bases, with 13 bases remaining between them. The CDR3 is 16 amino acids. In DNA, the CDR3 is TGTGCCAGCAGCTTAGAAGTAGCAGGGCCCTACAATGAGCAGTTCTTC. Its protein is CASSLEVAGPYNEQFF.